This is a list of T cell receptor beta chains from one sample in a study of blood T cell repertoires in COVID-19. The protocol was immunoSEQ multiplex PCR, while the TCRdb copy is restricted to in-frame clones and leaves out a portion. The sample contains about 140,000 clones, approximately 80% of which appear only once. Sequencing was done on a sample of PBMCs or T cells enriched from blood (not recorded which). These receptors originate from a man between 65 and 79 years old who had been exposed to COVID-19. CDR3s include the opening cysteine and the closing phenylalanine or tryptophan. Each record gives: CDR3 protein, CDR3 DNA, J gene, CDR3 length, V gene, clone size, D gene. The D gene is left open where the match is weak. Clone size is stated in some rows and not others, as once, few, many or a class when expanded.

CDR3 protein: CASSVATTVENGYTF
CDR3 DNA: TGTGCCAGCAGCGTAGCTACGACGGTGGAGAATGGCTACACCTTC
J gene: TRBJ1-2
CDR3 length: 15
V gene: TRBV9
clone size: few
D gene: NA

CDR3 protein: CATDDRGKKTGNYGYTF
CDR3 DNA: TGTGCCACCGACGACAGGGGAAAAAAGACAGGGAACTATGGCTACACCTTC
J gene: TRBJ1-2
CDR3 length: 17
V gene: TRBV10-3
clone size: NA
D gene: TRBD1

CDR3 protein: CASSLSTGLNSPLHF
CDR3 DNA: TGTGCCAGCAGCTTATCCACAGGGCTTAATTCACCCCTCCACTTT
J gene: TRBJ1-6
CDR3 length: 15
V gene: TRBV7-6
clone size: NA
D gene: NA

CDR3 protein: CASSRQILNTGELFF
CDR3 DNA: TGTGCCAGCAGCAGACAAATCCTGAACACCGGGGAGCTGTTTTTT
J gene: TRBJ2-2
CDR3 length: 15
V gene: TRBV7-2
clone size: NA
D gene: NA

CDR3 protein: CASSFGTGSWNQPQHF
CDR3 DNA: TGTGCCAGCAGCTTTGGCACAGGGTCTTGGAATCAGCCCCAGCATTTT
J gene: TRBJ1-5
CDR3 length: 16
V gene: TRBV5-5
clone size: NA
D gene: NA

CDR3 protein: CASSFAGDNYGYTF
CDR3 DNA: TGTGCCAGCTCATTTGCAGGGGACAACTATGGCTACACCTTC
J gene: TRBJ1-2
CDR3 length: 14
V gene: TRBV18
clone size: NA
D gene: NA

CDR3 protein: CAWMTGQGTTEAFF
CDR3 DNA: TGTGCCTGGATGACGGGACAGGGGACCACGGAAGCTTTCTTT
J gene: TRBJ1-1
CDR3 length: 14
V gene: TRBV30
clone size: NA
D gene: TRBD1

CDR3 protein: CASSALWSPSYEQYF
CDR3 DNA: TGTGCCAGCAGCGCCCTTTGGAGCCCCAGTTACGAGCAGTACTTC
J gene: TRBJ2-7
CDR3 length: 15
V gene: TRBV9
clone size: NA
D gene: NA

CDR3 protein: CASSIVTGGSYEQYF
CDR3 DNA: TGTGCCAGTAGTATAGTCACAGGGGGCTCCTACGAGCAGTACTTC
J gene: TRBJ2-7
CDR3 length: 15
V gene: TRBV19
clone size: NA
D gene: TRBD1

CDR3 protein: CASMGITYEQYF
CDR3 DNA: TGTGCCAGCATGGGCATTACCTACGAGCAGTACTTC
J gene: TRBJ2-7
CDR3 length: 12
V gene: TRBV28
clone size: NA
D gene: NA

CDR3 protein: CASSLDGQGAAMGEQFF
CDR3 DNA: TGCGCCAGCAGCTTGGACGGACAGGGGGCCGCTATGGGTGAGCAGTTCTTC
J gene: TRBJ2-1
CDR3 length: 17
V gene: TRBV5-1
clone size: NA
D gene: TRBD1

CDR3 protein: CASSRGDSYTGELFF
CDR3 DNA: TGCGCCAGCAGCAGAGGGGACTCCTACACCGGGGAGCTGTTTTTT
J gene: TRBJ2-2
CDR3 length: 15
V gene: TRBV5-1
clone size: NA
D gene: NA

CDR3 protein: CASSSPGQGYYGYTF
CDR3 DNA: TGTGCCAGCAGCTCACCGGGACAGGGGTACTATGGCTACACCTTC
J gene: TRBJ1-2
CDR3 length: 15
V gene: TRBV5-4
clone size: NA
D gene: TRBD1

CDR3 protein: CASPGDREEGRTEAFF
CDR3 DNA: TGTGCCAGCCCCGGGGACAGGGAAGAGGGGCGCACTGAAGCTTTCTTT
J gene: TRBJ1-1
CDR3 length: 16
V gene: TRBV3-1/TRBV3-2
clone size: NA
D gene: TRBD1

CDR3 protein: CASSIDGQGSTDTQYF
CDR3 DNA: TGTGCCAGTAGTATCGACGGACAGGGGTCGACAGATACGCAGTATTTT
J gene: TRBJ2-3
CDR3 length: 16
V gene: TRBV19
clone size: NA
D gene: TRBD1

CDR3 protein: CASSPGGSAISYEQYF
CDR3 DNA: TGTGCCAGCAGCCCGGGGGGGTCCGCAATCTCCTACGAGCAGTACTTC
J gene: TRBJ2-7
CDR3 length: 16
V gene: TRBV5-6
clone size: NA
D gene: TRBD2

CDR3 protein: CASSRGREQYF
CDR3 DNA: TGCGCCAGCAGCCGCGGCCGGGAGCAGTACTTC
J gene: TRBJ2-7
CDR3 length: 11
V gene: TRBV4-1
clone size: NA
D gene: NA

CDR3 protein: CATGGGSTEAFF
CDR3 DNA: TGTGCCACCGGGGGGGGCAGCACTGAAGCTTTCTTT
J gene: TRBJ1-1
CDR3 length: 12
V gene: TRBV28
clone size: NA
D gene: NA

CDR3 protein: CASTRRGYGYTF
CDR3 DNA: TGTGCCAGTACTCGCAGGGGCTATGGCTACACCTTC
J gene: TRBJ1-2
CDR3 length: 12
V gene: TRBV12-3/TRBV12-4
clone size: NA
D gene: NA

CDR3 protein: CASSLPGGTEAFF
CDR3 DNA: TGTGCCAGCAGCTTACCGGGTGGCACTGAAGCTTTCTTT
J gene: TRBJ1-1
CDR3 length: 13
V gene: TRBV5-4
clone size: NA
D gene: NA

CDR3 protein: CASIRGAEQPQHF
CDR3 DNA: TGTGCCAGCATCCGGGGGGCTGAGCAGCCCCAGCATTTT
J gene: TRBJ1-5
CDR3 length: 13
V gene: TRBV6-5
clone size: NA
D gene: NA

CDR3 protein: CASSTDRGQKAFF
CDR3 DNA: TGTGCCAGTAGTACGGACAGGGGGCAGAAAGCTTTCTTT
J gene: TRBJ1-1
CDR3 length: 13
V gene: TRBV19
clone size: NA
D gene: TRBD1